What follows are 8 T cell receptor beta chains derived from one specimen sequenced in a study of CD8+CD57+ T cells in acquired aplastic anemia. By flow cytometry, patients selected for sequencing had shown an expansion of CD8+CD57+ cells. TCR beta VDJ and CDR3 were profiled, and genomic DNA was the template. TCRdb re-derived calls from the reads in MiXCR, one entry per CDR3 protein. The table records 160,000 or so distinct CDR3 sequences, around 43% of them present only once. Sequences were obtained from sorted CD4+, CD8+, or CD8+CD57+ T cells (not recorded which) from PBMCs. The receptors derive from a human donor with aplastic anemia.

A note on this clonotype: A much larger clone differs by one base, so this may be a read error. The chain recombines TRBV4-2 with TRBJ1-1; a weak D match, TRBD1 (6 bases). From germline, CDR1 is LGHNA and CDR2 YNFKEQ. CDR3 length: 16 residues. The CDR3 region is CAGSPNANRAGTEAFF. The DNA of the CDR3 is TGTGCCGGCAGCCCGAACGCGAACAGGGCTGGGACTGAAGCTTTCTTT.

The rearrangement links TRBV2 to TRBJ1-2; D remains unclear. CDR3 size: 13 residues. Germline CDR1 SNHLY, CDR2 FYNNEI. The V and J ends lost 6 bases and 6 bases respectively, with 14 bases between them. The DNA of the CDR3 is TGTGCCAGCAGCTTAATAGGATCTAATGGCTACACCTTC. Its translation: CASSLIGSNGYTF.

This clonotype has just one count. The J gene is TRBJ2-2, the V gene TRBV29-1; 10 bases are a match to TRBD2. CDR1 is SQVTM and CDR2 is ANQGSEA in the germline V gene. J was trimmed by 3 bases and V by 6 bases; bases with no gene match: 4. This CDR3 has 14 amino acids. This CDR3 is CSVLAGAHTGELFF. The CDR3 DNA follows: TGCAGCGTGCTAGCGGGGGCCCACACCGGGGAGCTGTTTTTT.

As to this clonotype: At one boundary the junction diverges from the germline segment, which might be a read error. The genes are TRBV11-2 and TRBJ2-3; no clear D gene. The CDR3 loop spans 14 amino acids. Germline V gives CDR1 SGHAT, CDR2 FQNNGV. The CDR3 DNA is TGTGCCAGCGGCTTGGATTCGCACACAGATACGCGGTATTTT. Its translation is CASGLDSHTDTRYF.

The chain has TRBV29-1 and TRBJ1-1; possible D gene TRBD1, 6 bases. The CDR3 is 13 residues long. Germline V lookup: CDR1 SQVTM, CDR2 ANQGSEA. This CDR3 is CTGRGAGLGEQFF. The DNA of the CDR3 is TGCACCGGTAGGGGGGCAGGGTTGGGTGAGCAGTTCTTT.

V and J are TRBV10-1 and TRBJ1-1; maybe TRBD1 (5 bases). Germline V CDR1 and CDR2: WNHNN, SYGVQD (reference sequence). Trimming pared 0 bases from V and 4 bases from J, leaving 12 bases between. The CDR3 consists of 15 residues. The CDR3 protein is CASSESMGGSTEAFF. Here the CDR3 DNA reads TGCGCCAGCAGTGAGTCGATGGGGGGGAGCACTGAAGCTTTCTTT.

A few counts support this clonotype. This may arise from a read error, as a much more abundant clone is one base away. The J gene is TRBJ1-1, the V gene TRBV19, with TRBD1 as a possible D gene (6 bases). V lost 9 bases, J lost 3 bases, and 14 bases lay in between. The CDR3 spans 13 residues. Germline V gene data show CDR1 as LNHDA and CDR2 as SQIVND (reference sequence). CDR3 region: CASAQGRDTEAFF. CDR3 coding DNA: TGTGCCAGCGCACAGGGACGGGACACTGAAGCTTTCTTT. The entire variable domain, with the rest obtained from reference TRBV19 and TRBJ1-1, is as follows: DGGITQSPKYLFRKEGQNVTLSCEQNLNHDAMYWYRQDPGQGLRLIYYSQIVNDFQKGDIAEGYSVSREKKESFPLTVTSAQKNPTAFYLCASAQGRDTEAFFGQGTRLTVV.

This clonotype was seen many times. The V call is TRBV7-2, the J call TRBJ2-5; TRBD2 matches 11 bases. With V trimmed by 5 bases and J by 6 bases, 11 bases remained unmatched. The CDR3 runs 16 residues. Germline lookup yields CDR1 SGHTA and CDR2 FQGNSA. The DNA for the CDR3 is TGTGCCAGCAGCGTAGGTGATAGCGGGGGGGTAAAGACCCAGTACTTC. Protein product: CASSVGDSGGVKTQYF.